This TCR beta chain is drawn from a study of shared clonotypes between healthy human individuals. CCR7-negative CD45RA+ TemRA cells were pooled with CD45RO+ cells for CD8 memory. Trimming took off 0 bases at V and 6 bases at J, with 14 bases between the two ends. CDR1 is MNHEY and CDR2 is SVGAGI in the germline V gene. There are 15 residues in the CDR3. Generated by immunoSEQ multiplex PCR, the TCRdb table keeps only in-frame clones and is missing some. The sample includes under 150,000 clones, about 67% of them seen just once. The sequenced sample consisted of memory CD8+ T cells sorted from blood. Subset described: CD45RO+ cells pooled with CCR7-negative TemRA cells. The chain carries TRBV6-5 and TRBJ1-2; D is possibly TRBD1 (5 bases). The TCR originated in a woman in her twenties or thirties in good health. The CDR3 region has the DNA TGTGCCAGCAGTTACTCGAGAGGTGGAGGGGATGGCTACACCTTC. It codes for CASSYSRGGGDGYTF.